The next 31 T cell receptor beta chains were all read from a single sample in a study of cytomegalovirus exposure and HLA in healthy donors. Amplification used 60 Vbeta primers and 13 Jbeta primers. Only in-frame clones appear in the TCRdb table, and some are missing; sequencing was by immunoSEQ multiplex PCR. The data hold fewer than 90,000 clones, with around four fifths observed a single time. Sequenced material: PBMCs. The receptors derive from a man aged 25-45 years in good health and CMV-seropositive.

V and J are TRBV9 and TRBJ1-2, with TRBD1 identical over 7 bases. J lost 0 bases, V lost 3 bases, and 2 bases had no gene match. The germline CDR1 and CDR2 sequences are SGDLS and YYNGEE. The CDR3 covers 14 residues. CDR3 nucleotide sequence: TGTGCCAGCAGCGCGGGACAGTCTAACTATGGCTACACCTTC. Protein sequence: CASSAGQSNYGYTF.

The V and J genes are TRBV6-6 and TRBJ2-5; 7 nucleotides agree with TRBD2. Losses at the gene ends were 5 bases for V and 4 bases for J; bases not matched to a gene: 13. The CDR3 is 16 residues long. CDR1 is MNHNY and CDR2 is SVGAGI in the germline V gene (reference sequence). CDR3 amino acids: CASSPGASGSLETQYF. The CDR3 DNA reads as TGTGCCAGCAGTCCCGGGGCTAGCGGATCCCTAGAGACCCAGTACTTC.

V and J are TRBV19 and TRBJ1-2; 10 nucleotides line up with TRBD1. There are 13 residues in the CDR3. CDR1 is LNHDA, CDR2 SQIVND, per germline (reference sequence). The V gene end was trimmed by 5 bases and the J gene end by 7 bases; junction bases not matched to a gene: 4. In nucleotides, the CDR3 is TGTGCCAGTAGTGAAGGGACAGGGGTTGGCTACACCTTC. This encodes CASSEGTGVGYTF. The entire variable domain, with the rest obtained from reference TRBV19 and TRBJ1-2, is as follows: DGGITQSPKYLFRKEGQNVTLSCEQNLNHDAMYWYRQDPGQGLRLIYYSQIVNDFQKGDIAEGYSVSREKKESFPLTVTSAQKNPTAFYLCASSEGTGVGYTFGSGTRLTVV.

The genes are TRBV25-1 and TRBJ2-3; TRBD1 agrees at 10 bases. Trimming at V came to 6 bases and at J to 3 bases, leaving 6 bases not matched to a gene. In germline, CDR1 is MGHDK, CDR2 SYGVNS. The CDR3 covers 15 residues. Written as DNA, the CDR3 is TGTGCCAGCAGCGCCGGGACAGGGGTGACAGATACGCAGTATTTT. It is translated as CASSAGTGVTDTQYF.

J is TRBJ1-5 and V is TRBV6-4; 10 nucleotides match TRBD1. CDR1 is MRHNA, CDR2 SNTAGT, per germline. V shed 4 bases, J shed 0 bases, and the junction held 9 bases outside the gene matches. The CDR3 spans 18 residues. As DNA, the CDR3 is TGTGCCAGCAGTGCCGGGACAGGGGCCATTTATAGCAATCAGCCCCAGCATTTT. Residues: CASSAGTGAIYSNQPQHF.

As DNA, the CDR3 is TGTGCCAGCAGCGAAAACGGCCCGCCGGGAGGGGCTTTCTACGAGCAGTACTTC. Amino acid sequence: CASSENGPPGGAFYEQYF. The chain carries TRBV7-2 and TRBJ2-7; 8 bases fit TRBD2. After removal of 5 bases from V and 3 bases from J, the junction contained 18 bases not matched to a gene. The germline gives CDR1 SGHTA, CDR2 FQGNSA. This CDR3 has 18 amino acids.

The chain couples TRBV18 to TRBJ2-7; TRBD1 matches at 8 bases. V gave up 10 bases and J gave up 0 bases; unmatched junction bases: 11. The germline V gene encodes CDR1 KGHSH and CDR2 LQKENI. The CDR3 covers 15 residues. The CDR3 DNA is TGTGCCACCAAAACCGGGACAGGATCCTCCTACGAGCAGTACTTC. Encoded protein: CATKTGTGSSYEQYF.

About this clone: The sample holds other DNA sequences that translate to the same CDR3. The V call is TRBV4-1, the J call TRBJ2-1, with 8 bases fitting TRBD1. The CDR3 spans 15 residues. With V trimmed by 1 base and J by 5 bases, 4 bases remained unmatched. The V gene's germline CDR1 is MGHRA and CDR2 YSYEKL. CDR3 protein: CASSQGQGANNEQFF. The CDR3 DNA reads TGCGCCAGCAGCCAAGGGCAGGGGGCTAACAATGAGCAGTTCTTC.

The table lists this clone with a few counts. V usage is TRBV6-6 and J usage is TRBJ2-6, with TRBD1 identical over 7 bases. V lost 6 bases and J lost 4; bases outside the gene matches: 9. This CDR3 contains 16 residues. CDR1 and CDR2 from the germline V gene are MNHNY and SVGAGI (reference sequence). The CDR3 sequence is CASSRDSWLGANVLTF. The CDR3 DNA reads TGTGCCAGCAGCCGGGACAGTTGGTTAGGGGCCAACGTCCTGACTTTC.

CDR3 sequence: CASSPPSGTGGYEQYF. The CDR3 DNA reads as TGTGCCAGCTCACCACCTTCCGGGACAGGGGGGTACGAGCAGTACTTC. This rearrangement joins TRBV18 to TRBJ2-7; 11 positions agree with TRBD1. V shed 0 bases, J shed 4 bases, and the junction held 5 bases outside the gene matches. The CDR3 length is 16 residues. Germline loops: CDR1 KGHSH, CDR2 LQKENI. Supplemented by reference TRBV18 and TRBJ2-7, the full variable domain reads NAGVMQNPRHLVRRRGQEARLRCSPMKGHSHVYWYRQLPEEGLKFMVYLQKENIIDESGMPKERFSAEFPKEGPSILRIQQVVRGDSAAYFCASSPPSGTGGYEQYFGPGTRLTVT.

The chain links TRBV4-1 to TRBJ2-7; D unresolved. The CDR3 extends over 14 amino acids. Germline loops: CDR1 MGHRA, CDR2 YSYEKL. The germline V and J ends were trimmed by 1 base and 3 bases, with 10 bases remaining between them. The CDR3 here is CASSQVRQNYEQYF. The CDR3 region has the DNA TGCGCCAGCAGCCAAGTCAGGCAAAACTACGAGCAGTACTTC.

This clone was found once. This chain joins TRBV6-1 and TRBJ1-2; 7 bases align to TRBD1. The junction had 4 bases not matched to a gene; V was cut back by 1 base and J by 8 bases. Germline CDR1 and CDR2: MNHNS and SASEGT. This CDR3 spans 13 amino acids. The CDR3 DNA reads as TGTGCCAGCAGTGAAGGAGAAGGGGGCGGCTACACCTTC. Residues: CASSEGEGGGYTF.

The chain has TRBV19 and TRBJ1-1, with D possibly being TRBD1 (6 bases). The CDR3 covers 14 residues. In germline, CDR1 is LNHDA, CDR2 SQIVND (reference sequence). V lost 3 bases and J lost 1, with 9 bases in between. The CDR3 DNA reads TGTGCCAGTAGTATCCGGACAGCGAACACTGAAGCTTTCTTT. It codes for CASSIRTANTEAFF. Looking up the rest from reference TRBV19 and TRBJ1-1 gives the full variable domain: DGGITQSPKYLFRKEGQNVTLSCEQNLNHDAMYWYRQDPGQGLRLIYYSQIVNDFQKGDIAEGYSVSREKKESFPLTVTSAQKNPTAFYLCASSIRTANTEAFFGQGTRLTVV.

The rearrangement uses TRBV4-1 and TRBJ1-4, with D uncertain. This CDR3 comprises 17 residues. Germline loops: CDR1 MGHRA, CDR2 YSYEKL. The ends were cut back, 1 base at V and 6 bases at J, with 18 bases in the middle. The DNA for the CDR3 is TGCGCCAGCAGCCAAGTTCTTCGACGGCGGTTGGATGAAAAACTGTTTTTT. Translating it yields CASSQVLRRRLDEKLFF.

CDR3 sequence (DNA): TGTGCCAGCAGCGTCTCGGGACAGGGCTACAATGAGCAGTTCTTC. Protein product: CASSVSGQGYNEQFF. The chain joins TRBV9 to TRBJ2-1; 9 bases map to TRBD1. V gave up 2 bases and J gave up 3 bases; unmatched junction bases: 3. CDR3 size: 15 residues. The V gene's germline CDR1 is SGDLS and CDR2 YYNGEE.

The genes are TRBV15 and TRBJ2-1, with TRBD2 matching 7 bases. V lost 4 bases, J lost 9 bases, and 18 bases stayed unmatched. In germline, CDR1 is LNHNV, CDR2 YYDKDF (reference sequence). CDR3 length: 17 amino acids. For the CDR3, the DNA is TGTGCCACCAGCACCTCCCACAAGGCGGGGGAGTTGGGTGAGCAGTTCTTC. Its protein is CATSTSHKAGELGEQFF. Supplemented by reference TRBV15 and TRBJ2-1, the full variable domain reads DAMVIQNPRYQVTQFGKPVTLSCSQTLNHNVMYWYQQKSSQAPKLLFHYYDKDFNNEADTPDNFQSRRPNTSFCFLDIRSPGLGDTAMYLCATSTSHKAGELGEQFFGPGTRLTVL.

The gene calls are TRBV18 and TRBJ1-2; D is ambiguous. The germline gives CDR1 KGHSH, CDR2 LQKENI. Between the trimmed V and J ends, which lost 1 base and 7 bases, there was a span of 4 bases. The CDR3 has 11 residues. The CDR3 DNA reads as TGTGCCAGCTCACCACGTAGTGGCTACACCTTC. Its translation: CASSPRSGYTF.

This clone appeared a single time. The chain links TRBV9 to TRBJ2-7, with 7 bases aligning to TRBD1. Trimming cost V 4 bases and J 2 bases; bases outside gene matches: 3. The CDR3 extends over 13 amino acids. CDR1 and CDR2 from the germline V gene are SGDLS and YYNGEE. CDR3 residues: CASSPTGAYEQYF. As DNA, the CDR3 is TGTGCCAGCAGCCCCACAGGGGCCTACGAGCAGTACTTC.

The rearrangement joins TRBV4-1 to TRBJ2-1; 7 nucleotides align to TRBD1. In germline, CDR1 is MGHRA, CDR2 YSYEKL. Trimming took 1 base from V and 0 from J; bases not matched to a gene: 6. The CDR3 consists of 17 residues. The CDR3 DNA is TGCGCCAGCAGCCAAGGCGCGGCAGGGGGCTCCTACAATGAGCAGTTCTTC. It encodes CASSQGAAGGSYNEQFF.

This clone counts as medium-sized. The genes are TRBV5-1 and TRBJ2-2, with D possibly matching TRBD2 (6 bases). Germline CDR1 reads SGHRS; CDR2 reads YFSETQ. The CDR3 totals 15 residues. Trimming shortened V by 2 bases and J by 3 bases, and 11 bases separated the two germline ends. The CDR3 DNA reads TGCGCCAGCAGCTTTGGGGAGGCTGACACCGGGGAGCTGTTTTTT. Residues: CASSFGEADTGELFF.

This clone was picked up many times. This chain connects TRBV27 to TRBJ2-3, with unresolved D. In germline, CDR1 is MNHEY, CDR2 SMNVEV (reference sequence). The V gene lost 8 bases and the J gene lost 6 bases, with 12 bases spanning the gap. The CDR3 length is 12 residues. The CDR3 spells CASGPPSDTQYF. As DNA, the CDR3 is TGTGCCAGCGGCCCCCCCTCGGATACGCAGTATTTT.

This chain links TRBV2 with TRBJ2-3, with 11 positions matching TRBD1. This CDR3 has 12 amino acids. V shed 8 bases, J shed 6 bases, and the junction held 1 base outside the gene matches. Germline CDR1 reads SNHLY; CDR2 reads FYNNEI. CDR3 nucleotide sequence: TGTGCCAGCCGGGACAGGGGGGATACGCAGTATTTT. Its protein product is CASRDRGDTQYF. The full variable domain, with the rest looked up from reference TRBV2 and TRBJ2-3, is EPEVTQTPSHQVTQMGQEVILRCVPISNHLYFYWYRQILGQKVEFLVSFYNNEISEKSEIFDDQFSVERPDGSNFTLKIRSTKLEDSAMYFCASRDRGDTQYFGPGTRLTVL.

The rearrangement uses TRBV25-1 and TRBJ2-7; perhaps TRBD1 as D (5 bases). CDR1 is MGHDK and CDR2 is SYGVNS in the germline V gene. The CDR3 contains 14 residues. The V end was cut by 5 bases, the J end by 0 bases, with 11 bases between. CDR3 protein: CASSSRVSSYEQYF. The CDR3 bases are TGTGCCAGCAGTTCCAGGGTGAGCTCCTACGAGCAGTACTTC.

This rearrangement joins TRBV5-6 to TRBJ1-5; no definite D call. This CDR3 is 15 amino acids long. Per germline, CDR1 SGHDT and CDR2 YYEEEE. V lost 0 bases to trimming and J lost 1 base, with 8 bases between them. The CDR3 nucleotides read TGTGCCAGCAGCTTGGTAGGGAGAAGCAATCAGCCCCAGCATTTT. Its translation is CASSLVGRSNQPQHF. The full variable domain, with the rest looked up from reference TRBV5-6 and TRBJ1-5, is DAGVTQSPTHLIKTRGQQVTLRCSPKSGHDTVSWYQQALGQGPQFIFQYYEEEERQRGNFPDRFSGHQFPNYSSELNVNALLLGDSALYLCASSLVGRSNQPQHFGDGTRLSIL.

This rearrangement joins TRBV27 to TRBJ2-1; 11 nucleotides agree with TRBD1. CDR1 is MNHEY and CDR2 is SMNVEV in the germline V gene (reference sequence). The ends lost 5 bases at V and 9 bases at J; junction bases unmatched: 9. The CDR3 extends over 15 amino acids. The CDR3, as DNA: TGTGCCAGCAGTCTCTTTGAAGGGACAGGGGGTGAGCAGTTCTTC. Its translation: CASSLFEGTGGEQFF.

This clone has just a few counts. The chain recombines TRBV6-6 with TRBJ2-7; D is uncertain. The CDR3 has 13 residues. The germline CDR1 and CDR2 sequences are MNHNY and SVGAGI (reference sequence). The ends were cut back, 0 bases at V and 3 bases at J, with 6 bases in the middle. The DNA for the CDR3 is TGTGCCAGCAGTTACTCCATCCACTACGAGCAGTACTTC. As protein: CASSYSIHYEQYF.

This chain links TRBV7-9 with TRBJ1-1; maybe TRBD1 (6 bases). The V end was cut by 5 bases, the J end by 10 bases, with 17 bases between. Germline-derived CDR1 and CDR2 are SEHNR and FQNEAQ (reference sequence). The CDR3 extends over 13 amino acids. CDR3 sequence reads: CASSSTGLVLAFF. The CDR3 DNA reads TGTGCCAGCAGCAGTACAGGGCTCGTTTTAGCTTTCTTT.

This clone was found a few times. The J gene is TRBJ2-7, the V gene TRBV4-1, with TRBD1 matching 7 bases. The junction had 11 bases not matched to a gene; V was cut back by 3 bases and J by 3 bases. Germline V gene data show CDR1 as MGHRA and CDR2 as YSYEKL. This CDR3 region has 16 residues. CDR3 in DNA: TGCGCCAGCAGCCATGTCCATACCGGGACAGACTACGAGCAGTACTTC. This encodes CASSHVHTGTDYEQYF.

CDR3 in amino acids: CASSYSRGGYGYTF. CDR3 DNA sequence: TGTGCCAGCAGTTACTCGAGAGGTGGTTATGGCTACACCTTC. This chain joins TRBV6-6 and TRBJ1-2; no reliable D call. Germline V CDR1 and CDR2: MNHNY, SVGAGI (reference sequence). V lost 0 bases and J lost 5, with 10 bases in between. This CDR3 comprises 14 residues.

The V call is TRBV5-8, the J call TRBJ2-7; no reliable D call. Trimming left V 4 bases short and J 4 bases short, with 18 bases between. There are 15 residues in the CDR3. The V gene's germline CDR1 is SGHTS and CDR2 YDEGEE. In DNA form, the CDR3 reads TGTGCCAGCAGCCCTCGGAGAGTCCGGCCTTACGAGCAGTACTTC. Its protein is CASSPRRVRPYEQYF.

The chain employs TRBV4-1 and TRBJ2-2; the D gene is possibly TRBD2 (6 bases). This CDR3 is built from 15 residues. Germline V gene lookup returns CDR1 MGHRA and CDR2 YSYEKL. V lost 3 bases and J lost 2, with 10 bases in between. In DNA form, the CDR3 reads TGCGCCAGCAGCCAGAAGGGACTCAACACCGGGGAGCTGTTTTTT. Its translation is CASSQKGLNTGELFF.